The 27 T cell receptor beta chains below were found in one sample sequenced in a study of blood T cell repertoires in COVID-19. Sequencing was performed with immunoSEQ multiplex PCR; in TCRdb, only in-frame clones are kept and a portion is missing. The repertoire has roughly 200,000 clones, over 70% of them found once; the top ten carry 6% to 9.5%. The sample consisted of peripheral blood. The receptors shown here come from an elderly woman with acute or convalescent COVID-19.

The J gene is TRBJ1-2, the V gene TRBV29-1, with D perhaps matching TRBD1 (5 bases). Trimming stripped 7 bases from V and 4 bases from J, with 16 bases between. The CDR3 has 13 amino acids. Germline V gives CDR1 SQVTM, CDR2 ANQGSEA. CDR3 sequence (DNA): TGCAGCGCCCTATCGGGGGAGGCCTATGGCTACACCTTC. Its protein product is CSALSGEAYGYTF.

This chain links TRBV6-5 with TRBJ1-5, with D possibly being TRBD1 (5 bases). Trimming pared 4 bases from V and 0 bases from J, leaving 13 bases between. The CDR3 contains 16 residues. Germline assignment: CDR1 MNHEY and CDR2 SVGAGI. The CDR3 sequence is CASSFSTETSNQPQHF. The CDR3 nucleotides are TGTGCCAGCAGTTTCTCGACAGAAACTAGCAATCAGCCCCAGCATTTT.

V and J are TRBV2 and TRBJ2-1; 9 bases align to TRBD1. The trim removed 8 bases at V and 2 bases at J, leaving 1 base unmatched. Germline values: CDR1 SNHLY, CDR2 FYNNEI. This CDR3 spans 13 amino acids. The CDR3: CASRDRAYNEQFF. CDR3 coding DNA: TGTGCCAGCCGGGACAGGGCCTACAATGAGCAGTTCTTC.

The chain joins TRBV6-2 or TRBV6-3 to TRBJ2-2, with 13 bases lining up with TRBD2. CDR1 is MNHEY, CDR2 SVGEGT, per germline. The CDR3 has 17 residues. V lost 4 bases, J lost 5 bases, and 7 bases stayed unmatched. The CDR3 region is CASSWTSGSGKTGELFF. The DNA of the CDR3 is TGTGCCAGCAGTTGGACTAGCGGGAGTGGTAAAACCGGGGAGCTGTTTTTT.

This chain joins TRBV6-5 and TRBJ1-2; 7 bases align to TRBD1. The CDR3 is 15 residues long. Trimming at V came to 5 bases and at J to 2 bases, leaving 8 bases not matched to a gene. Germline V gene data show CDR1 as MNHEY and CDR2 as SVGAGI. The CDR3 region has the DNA TGTGCCAGCAGTCGCGAGGGACAGACCAACTATGGCTACACCTTC. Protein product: CASSREGQTNYGYTF.

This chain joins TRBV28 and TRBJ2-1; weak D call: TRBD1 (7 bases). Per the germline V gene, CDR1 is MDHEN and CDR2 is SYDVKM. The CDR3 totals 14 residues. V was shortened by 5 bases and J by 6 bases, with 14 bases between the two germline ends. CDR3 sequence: CASSRQGGGNEQFF. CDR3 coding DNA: TGTGCCAGCAGTCGGCAGGGGGGAGGCAATGAGCAGTTCTTC.

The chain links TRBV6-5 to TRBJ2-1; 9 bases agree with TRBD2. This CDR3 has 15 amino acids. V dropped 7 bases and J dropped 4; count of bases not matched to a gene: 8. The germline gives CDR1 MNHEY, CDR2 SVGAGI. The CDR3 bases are TGTGCCAGCACTCAAGGACTAGCGCTTTACAATGAGCAGTTCTTC. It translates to CASTQGLALYNEQFF.

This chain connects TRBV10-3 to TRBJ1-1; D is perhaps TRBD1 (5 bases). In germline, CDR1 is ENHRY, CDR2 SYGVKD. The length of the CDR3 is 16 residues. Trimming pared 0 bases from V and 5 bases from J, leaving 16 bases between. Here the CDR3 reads CAISESLGQGGTEAFF. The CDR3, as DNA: TGTGCCATCAGTGAGTCTTTAGGGCAGGGTGGGACTGAAGCTTTCTTT.

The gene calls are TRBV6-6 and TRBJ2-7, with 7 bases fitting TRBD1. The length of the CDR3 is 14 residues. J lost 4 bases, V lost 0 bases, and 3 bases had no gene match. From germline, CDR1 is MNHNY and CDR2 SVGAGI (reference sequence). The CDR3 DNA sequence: TGTGCCAGCAGTTACTCAGGGGGCAGGTACGAGCAGTACTTC. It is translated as CASSYSGGRYEQYF.

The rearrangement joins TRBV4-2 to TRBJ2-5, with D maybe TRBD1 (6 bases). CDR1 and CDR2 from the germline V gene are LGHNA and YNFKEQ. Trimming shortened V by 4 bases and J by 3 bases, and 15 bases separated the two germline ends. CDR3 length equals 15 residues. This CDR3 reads CASSPTGPSEETQYF. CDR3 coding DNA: TGTGCCAGCAGCCCGACAGGACCCAGCGAAGAGACCCAGTACTTC.

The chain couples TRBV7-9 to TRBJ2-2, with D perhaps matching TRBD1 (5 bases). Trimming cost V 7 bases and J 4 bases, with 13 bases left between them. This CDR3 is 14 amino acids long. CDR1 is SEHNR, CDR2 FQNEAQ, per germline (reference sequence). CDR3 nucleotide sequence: TGTGCCAGCACCGGACACGTGTCCACCGGGGAGCTGTTTTTT. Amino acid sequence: CASTGHVSTGELFF.

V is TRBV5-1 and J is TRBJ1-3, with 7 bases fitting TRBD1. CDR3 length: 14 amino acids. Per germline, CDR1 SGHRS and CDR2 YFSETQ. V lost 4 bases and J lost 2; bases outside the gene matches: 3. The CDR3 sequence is CASSQGETGNTIYF. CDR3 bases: TGCGCCAGCAGCCAGGGGGAAACTGGAAACACCATATATTTT. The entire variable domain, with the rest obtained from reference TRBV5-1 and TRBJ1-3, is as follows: KAGVTQTPRYLIKTRGQQVTLSCSPISGHRSVSWYQQTPGQGLQFLFEYFSETQRNKGNFPGRFSGRQFSNSRSEMNVSTLELGDSALYLCASSQGETGNTIYFGEGSWLTVV.

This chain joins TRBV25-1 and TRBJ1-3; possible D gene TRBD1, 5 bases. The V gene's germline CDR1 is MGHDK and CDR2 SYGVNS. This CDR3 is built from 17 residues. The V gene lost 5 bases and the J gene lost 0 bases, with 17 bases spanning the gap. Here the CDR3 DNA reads TGTGCCAGCAGTCCTCTGGGACTTCCAAACTCTGGAAACACCATATATTTT. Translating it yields CASSPLGLPNSGNTIYF. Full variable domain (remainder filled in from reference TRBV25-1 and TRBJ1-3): EADIYQTPRYLVIGTGKKITLECSQTMGHDKMYWYQQDPGMELHLIHYSYGVNSTEKGDLSSESTVSRIRTEHFPLTLESARPSHTSQYLCASSPLGLPNSGNTIYFGEGSWLTVV.

CDR3 in amino acids: CASSPPGQQFEAFF. The CDR3 DNA follows: TGTGCCAGCAGCCCGCCGGGACAGCAATTTGAAGCTTTCTTT. The chain recombines TRBV3-1 (or the pseudogene TRBV3-2) with TRBJ1-1; 7 bases match TRBD1. The germline V gene has CDR1 LGHDT and CDR2 YNNKEL (reference sequence). The junction had 9 bases not matched to a gene; V was cut back by 4 bases and J by 7 bases. CDR3 length equals 14 residues.

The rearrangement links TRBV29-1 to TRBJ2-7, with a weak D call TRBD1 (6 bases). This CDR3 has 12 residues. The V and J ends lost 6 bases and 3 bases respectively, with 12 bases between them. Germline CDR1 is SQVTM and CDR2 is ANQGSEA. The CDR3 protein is CSVRGQFYEQYF. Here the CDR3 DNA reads TGCAGCGTCCGTGGACAGTTCTACGAGCAGTACTTC.

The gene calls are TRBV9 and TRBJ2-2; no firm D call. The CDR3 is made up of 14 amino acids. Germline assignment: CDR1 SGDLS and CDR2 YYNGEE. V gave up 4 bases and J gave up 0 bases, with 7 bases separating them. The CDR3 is CASSLQPNTGELFF. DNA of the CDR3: TGTGCCAGCAGCCTACAGCCGAACACCGGGGAGCTGTTTTTT.

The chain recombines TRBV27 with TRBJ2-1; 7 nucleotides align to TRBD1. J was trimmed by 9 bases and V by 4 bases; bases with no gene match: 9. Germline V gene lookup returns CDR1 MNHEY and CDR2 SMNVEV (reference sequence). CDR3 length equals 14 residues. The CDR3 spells CASSSDRVGGEQFF. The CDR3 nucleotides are TGTGCCAGCAGTTCCGACAGGGTAGGAGGTGAGCAGTTCTTC.

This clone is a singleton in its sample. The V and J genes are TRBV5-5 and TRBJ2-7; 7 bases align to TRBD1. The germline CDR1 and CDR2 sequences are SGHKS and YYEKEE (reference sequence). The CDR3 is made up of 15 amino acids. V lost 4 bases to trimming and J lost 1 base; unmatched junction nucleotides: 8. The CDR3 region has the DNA TGTGCCAGCAGCCTGCCGGGACAGTTGTCCTACGAGCAGTACTTC. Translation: CASSLPGQLSYEQYF.

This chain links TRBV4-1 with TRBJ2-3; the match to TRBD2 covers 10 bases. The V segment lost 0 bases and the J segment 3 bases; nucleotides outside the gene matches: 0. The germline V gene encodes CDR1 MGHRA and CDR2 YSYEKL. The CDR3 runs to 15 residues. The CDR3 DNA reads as TGCGCCAGCAGCCAAGAGACTAGCGGGACAGATACGCAGTATTTT. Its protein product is CASSQETSGTDTQYF.

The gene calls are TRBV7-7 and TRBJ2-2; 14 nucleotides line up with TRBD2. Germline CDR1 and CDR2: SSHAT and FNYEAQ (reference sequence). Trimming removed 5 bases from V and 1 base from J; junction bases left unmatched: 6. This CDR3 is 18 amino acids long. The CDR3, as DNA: TGTGCCAGCAGCCAGGGACTAGCGGGGGCTAAGAACACCGGGGAGCTGTTTTTT. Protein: CASSQGLAGAKNTGELFF.

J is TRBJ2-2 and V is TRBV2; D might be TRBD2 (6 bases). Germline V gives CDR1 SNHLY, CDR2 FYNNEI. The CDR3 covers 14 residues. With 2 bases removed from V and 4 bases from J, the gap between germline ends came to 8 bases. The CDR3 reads CASSELGGTGELFF. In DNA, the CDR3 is TGTGCCAGCAGTGAATTGGGAGGCACCGGGGAGCTGTTTTTT.

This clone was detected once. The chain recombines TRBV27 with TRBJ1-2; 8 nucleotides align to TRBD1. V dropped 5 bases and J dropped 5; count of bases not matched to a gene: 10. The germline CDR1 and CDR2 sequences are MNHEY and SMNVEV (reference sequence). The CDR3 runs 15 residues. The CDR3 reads CASSPTGVERYGYTF. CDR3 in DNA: TGTGCCAGCAGTCCGACAGGGGTAGAGAGGTATGGCTACACCTTC.

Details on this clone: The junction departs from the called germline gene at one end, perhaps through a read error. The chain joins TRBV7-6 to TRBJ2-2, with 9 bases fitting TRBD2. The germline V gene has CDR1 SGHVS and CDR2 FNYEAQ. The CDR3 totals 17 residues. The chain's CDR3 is CASCFMGGRAGTGELFF. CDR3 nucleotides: TGTGCCAGCTGCTTTATGGGCGGGAGGGCCGGGACCGGGGAGCTGTTTTTT.

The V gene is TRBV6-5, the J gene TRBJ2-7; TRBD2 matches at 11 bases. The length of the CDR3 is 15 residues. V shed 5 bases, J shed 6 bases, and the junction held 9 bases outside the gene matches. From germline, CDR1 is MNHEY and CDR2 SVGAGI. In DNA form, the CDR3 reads TGTGCCAGCAGTCGACTAGCGGGGCACAGCGGCGAGCAGTACTTC. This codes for CASSRLAGHSGEQYF.

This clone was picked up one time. CDR3 DNA sequence: TGTGCCAGCAGCATCCAGGGGGCGCAAGGCTACACCTTC. Translated, it gives CASSIQGAQGYTF. The rearrangement joins TRBV28 to TRBJ1-2, with 8 positions matching TRBD1. The CDR3 has 13 amino acids. Trimming took 6 bases from V and 8 from J; bases not matched to a gene: 8. Germline V gene lookup returns CDR1 MDHEN and CDR2 SYDVKM.

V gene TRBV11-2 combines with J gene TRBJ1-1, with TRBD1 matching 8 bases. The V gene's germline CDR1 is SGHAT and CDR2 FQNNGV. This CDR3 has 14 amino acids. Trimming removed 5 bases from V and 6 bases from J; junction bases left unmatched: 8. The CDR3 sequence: CASSLGQGFAEAFF. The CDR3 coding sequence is TGTGCCAGCAGCCTAGGACAGGGCTTCGCTGAAGCTTTCTTT.

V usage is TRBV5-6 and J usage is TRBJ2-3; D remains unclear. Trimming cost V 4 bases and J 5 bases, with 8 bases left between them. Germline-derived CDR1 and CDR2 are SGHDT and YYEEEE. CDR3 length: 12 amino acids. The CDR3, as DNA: TGTGCCAGCAGCCCTCCGGGAGATACGCAGTATTTT. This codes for CASSPPGDTQYF.